A single sample gave rise to the 19 T cell receptor beta chains below, sequenced in a study of CDR3 diversity in severe acne. TCRdb reprocessed the PCR reads with MiXCR, giving one entry per CDR3 protein. This table holds almost 85,000 distinct CDR3 sequences, around 50% found once. The sequenced sample consisted of blood. Receptors originate from a male donor in good health, without acne.

With regard to this clonotype: With a much larger clone just one base away, this may be a read error. This chain uses TRBV2 with TRBJ1-6; D remains ambiguous. The CDR3 runs 12 residues. The germline V gene encodes CDR1 SNHLY and CDR2 FYNNEI. Trimming shortened V by 3 bases and J by 8 bases, and 5 bases separated the two germline ends. CDR3 protein: CASSDNYSPLHF. The CDR3 nucleotides are TGTGCCAGCAGTGATAACTATTCACCCCTCCACTTT.

The V and J genes are TRBV20-1 and TRBJ2-3, with 13 bases that match TRBD2. The germline V gene has CDR1 DFQATT and CDR2 SNEGSKA (reference sequence). This CDR3 region has 16 residues. Trimming removed 5 bases from V and 4 bases from J; junction bases left unmatched: 9. DNA for the CDR3: TGCAGTGCTTCCGCCGGGACTAGCGGGACCTCAGATACGCAGTATTTT. It translates to CSASAGTSGTSDTQYF.

The chain joins TRBV6-6 to TRBJ2-7; 8 nucleotides agree with TRBD1. Unmatched junction bases numbered 7, after V lost 5 bases and J lost 4 bases. CDR3 length: 14 residues. Germline V gene sequence: CDR1 MNHNY, CDR2 SVGAGI (reference sequence). The CDR3 nucleotides read TGTGCCAGCAGTCCCAGTAGACAGGGGTACGAGCAGTACTTC. Translating it yields CASSPSRQGYEQYF.

The table lists this clonotype with a few counts. The chain has TRBV5-6 and TRBJ1-4, with TRBD1 identical over 10 bases. The CDR3 runs 12 residues. J was trimmed by 12 bases and V by 3 bases; bases with no gene match: 2. Germline V gives CDR1 SGHDT, CDR2 YYEEEE. The DNA of the CDR3 is TGTGCCAGCAGCTGGGGGACAGGGGAACTGTTTTTT. Its protein product is CASSWGTGELFF.

This clonotype was seen a single time. The chain recombines TRBV7-2 with TRBJ2-5; 8 bases map to TRBD2. V trimming: 9 bases; J trimming: 5 bases; junction bases outside the gene matches: 8. Germline V lookup: CDR1 SGHTA, CDR2 FQGNSA. The CDR3 is 13 amino acids. CDR3 DNA: TGTGCCAGTGACAGCGGGAGAAGGGAGACCCAGTACTTC. Its translation is CASDSGRRETQYF.

By frequency in the sample, this clonotype is medium-sized. This sequence joins TRBV20-1 and TRBJ1-5; TRBD1 matches 10 bases. Trimming at V came to 2 bases and at J to 4 bases, leaving 8 bases not matched to a gene. CDR1 and CDR2 (germline): DFQATT, SNEGSKA (reference sequence). CDR3 size: 16 residues. CDR3 residues: CSARRTGGYLNQPQHF. CDR3 DNA: TGCAGTGCTAGAAGGACAGGGGGATACCTTAATCAGCCCCAGCATTTT.

With regard to this clonotype: One end of the junction is discordant with germline, which a read error may explain. V is TRBV24-1 and J is TRBJ1-5; D is unclear. CDR3 size: 14 residues. The germline V gene has CDR1 KGHDR and CDR2 SFDVKD. CDR3 sequence reads: CATGDNLIPLPQHF. CDR3 nucleotides: TGTGCCACCGGTGATAACCTTATCCCGTTGCCCCAGCATTTT.

The V and J genes are TRBV5-6 and TRBJ2-1; 12 nucleotides match TRBD1. There are 14 residues in the CDR3. The germline V gene encodes CDR1 SGHDT and CDR2 YYEEEE. V lost 4 bases, J lost 9 bases, and 5 bases stayed unmatched. CDR3 sequence reads: CASSRGQGAGEQFF. CDR3 sequence (DNA): TGTGCCAGCAGCCGGGGACAGGGGGCGGGTGAGCAGTTCTTC.

This clonotype was seen repeatedly, ten times or more. A read error is possible here, since a much larger clone lies one base away. The chain links TRBV5-4 to TRBJ2-7; 7 bases are shared with TRBD1. CDR3 size: 14 residues. Germline V gene lookup returns CDR1 SGHNT and CDR2 YYREEE (reference sequence). Losses at the gene ends were 4 bases for V and 1 base for J; bases not matched to a gene: 5. CDR3 residues: CASSPTGSSYEQYF. The CDR3 region has the DNA TGTGCCAGCAGCCCGACAGGGTCTTCCTACGAGCAGTACTTC.

V is TRBV20-1 and J is TRBJ1-1; no definite D call. The germline V gene encodes CDR1 DFQATT and CDR2 SNEGSKA (reference sequence). V was shortened by 4 bases and J by 8 bases, with 11 bases between the two germline ends. This CDR3 comprises 11 residues. In DNA, the CDR3 is TGCAGTGCTACCTGGACGGAGGAAGCTTTCTTT. Protein product: CSATWTEEAFF.

This clonotype has at least ten counts. V usage is TRBV10-2 and J usage is TRBJ2-5; maybe TRBD1 (6 bases). The CDR3 is made up of 15 amino acids. Per the germline V gene, CDR1 is WSHSY and CDR2 is SAAADI. V lost 7 bases and J lost 0, with 15 bases in between. The CDR3 sequence is CASKRGPGDQETQYF. DNA for the CDR3: TGCGCCAGCAAGAGGGGCCCAGGGGACCAAGAGACCCAGTACTTC.

The genes are TRBV2 and TRBJ2-7; 7 nucleotides line up with TRBD1. From germline, CDR1 is SNHLY and CDR2 FYNNEI. This CDR3 comprises 18 residues. Losses at the gene ends were 2 bases for V and 4 bases for J; bases not matched to a gene: 17. The CDR3 sequence is CASSEIGRGQSTMYEQYF. DNA of the CDR3: TGTGCCAGCAGTGAAATAGGCAGGGGACAGTCGACAATGTACGAGCAGTACTTC.

The chain carries TRBV29-1 and TRBJ2-7; 7 bases are a match to TRBD1. The CDR3 is made up of 13 amino acids. Trimming took 6 bases from V and 2 from J; bases not matched to a gene: 7. CDR1 is SQVTM, CDR2 ANQGSEA, per germline. CDR3 in amino acids: CSVRQGGTYEQYF. The CDR3 bases are TGCAGCGTCCGACAGGGTGGAACCTACGAGCAGTACTTC.

J is TRBJ2-1 and V is TRBV20-1; tentatively, D is TRBD1 or TRBD2 (5 bases each). CDR1 and CDR2 from the germline V gene are DFQATT and SNEGSKA (reference sequence). This CDR3 comprises 14 residues. The CDR3 nucleotides read TGCAGCACCAGGGATTGGGAGTTTTTCAATGAGCAGTTCTTC. Translation gives CSTRDWEFFNEQFF.

There are a few counts of this clonotype. The chain uses TRBV20-1 and TRBJ2-1; TRBD2 matches 12 bases. The CDR3 spans 16 residues. Germline V gene lookup returns CDR1 DFQATT and CDR2 SNEGSKA (reference sequence). With V trimmed by 4 bases and J by 9 bases, 13 bases remained unmatched. CDR3 loop: CSAISLAGGRIGEQFF. Written as DNA, the CDR3 is TGCAGTGCTATCTCCCTAGCGGGAGGGCGGATAGGTGAGCAGTTCTTC.

This clonotype showed up many times. The chain joins TRBV20-1 to TRBJ1-5; D is unresolved. V gave up 3 bases and J gave up 1 base, with 13 bases separating them. Germline loops: CDR1 DFQATT, CDR2 SNEGSKA (reference sequence). This CDR3 is built from 15 residues. The CDR3 sequence is CSASISGLSNQPQHF. The CDR3 nucleotides are TGCAGTGCTAGCATCTCGGGGTTGAGCAATCAGCCCCAGCATTTT.

This clonotype came up once. The chain is built from TRBV15 and TRBJ2-1; D might be TRBD2 (6 bases). Trimming left V 11 bases short and J 2 bases short, with 16 bases between. The CDR3 runs 14 residues. Germline-derived CDR1 and CDR2 are LNHNV and YYDKDF (reference sequence). CDR3 protein: CASNRAGTYNEQFF. CDR3 sequence (DNA): TGTGCCTCGAATAGAGCGGGTACCTACAATGAGCAGTTCTTC.

The table lists this clonotype with a few counts. The chain employs TRBV5-1 and TRBJ2-7; TRBD1 aligns across 7 bases. This CDR3 spans 13 amino acids. Germline V gene sequence: CDR1 SGHRS, CDR2 YFSETQ. With 3 bases clipped from V and 7 bases from J, the junction kept 7 bases outside the gene matches. CDR3 coding DNA: TGCGCCAGCAGCTCCGGACAGGCGTGGGAGCAGTACTTC. This translates into CASSSGQAWEQYF.

This sequence joins TRBV7-2 and TRBJ2-7, with 10 bases aligning to TRBD1. Germline CDR1 reads SGHTA; CDR2 reads FQGNSA. The CDR3 is made up of 16 amino acids. The V segment lost 5 bases and the J segment 4 bases; nucleotides outside the gene matches: 11. The CDR3 region is CASSPPGTGVGYEQYF. The CDR3 DNA sequence: TGTGCCAGCAGCCCCCCGGGGACAGGGGTGGGGTACGAGCAGTACTTC.